Below, one T cell receptor (beta chain) is given with its context. Only in-frame clones appear in the TCRdb table, and some are missing; sequencing was by immunoSEQ multiplex PCR. The data contain more than 150,000 clones, roughly nine tenths of them seen just once; the ten biggest clones take up 3% to 4%. This sample stems from a study of blood T cell repertoires in COVID-19. Across the whole study: COVID-19 samples, acute and convalescent, were from the United States, Italy and Spain. PBMCs, B-cell-depleted T cells, or T cells provided the cDNA or gDNA that made up the material.

CDR3 length: 14 residues. Germline assignment: CDR1 LGHDT and CDR2 YNNKEL (reference sequence). V was trimmed by 1 base and J by 7 bases, leaving 13 bases between them. The origin of this receptor is an older woman with acute or convalescent COVID-19. The J gene is TRBJ1-1, the V gene TRBV3-1 (or the pseudogene TRBV3-2), with D perhaps TRBD1 (6 bases). The specimen sequenced was peripheral blood. CDR3 amino acids: CASSQAAGAGEAFF. The CDR3 nucleotides read TGTGCCAGCAGCCAAGCAGCAGGGGCGGGTGAAGCTTTCTTT.